These 14 T cell receptor beta chains came from one sample sequenced in a study of OX40 agonist ivuxolimab in advanced cancers. Repertoires were generated with immunoSEQ multiplex PCR, while TCRdb's copy carries only in-frame clones and drops some. In the table there are about 72,000 clones, less than 90% of which are singletons. The starting material was CD4+ or CD8+ T cells sorted from blood, obtained in a trial of the OX40 agonist ivuxolimab. These receptors were taken from an adult with an advanced solid tumor such as melanoma, head and neck, liver or kidney cancer.

The J gene is TRBJ1-2, the V gene TRBV5-1; D possibly corresponds to TRBD1 (5 bases). V was shortened by 3 bases and J by 6 bases, with 18 bases between the two germline ends. Germline values: CDR1 SGHRS, CDR2 YFSETQ. The CDR3 runs 15 residues. The CDR3 region is CASSSAWGGEDGYTF. CDR3 sequence (DNA): TGCGCCAGCAGCTCCGCCTGGGGCGGGGAGGATGGCTACACCTTC. The complete variable domain, with remaining parts taken from reference TRBV5-1 and TRBJ1-2, reads KAGVTQTPRYLIKTRGQQVTLSCSPISGHRSVSWYQQTPGQGLQFLFEYFSETQRNKGNFPGRFSGRQFSNSRSEMNVSTLELGDSALYLCASSSAWGGEDGYTFGSGTRLTVV.

The chain is built from TRBV28 and TRBJ1-5; 8 bases are shared with TRBD1. Trimming removed 2 bases from V and 2 bases from J; junction bases left unmatched: 5. The germline V gene encodes CDR1 MDHEN and CDR2 SYDVKM. This CDR3 comprises 16 residues. The CDR3 DNA reads as TGTGCCAGCAGTTTAGCACTGACAGGGGGCAATCAGCCCCAGCATTTT. This translates into CASSLALTGGNQPQHF.

Here the CDR3 reads CASSSRRGQRTEAFF. CDR3 coding DNA: TGTGCCAGCAGCTCGAGAAGGGGACAGAGAACTGAAGCTTTCTTT. V gene TRBV7-8 combines with J gene TRBJ1-1; TRBD1 matches at 7 bases. The CDR3 runs 15 residues. Germline-derived CDR1 and CDR2 are SGHVS and FQNEAQ. After removal of 4 bases from V and 5 bases from J, the junction contained 10 bases not matched to a gene.

The rearrangement links TRBV7-2 to TRBJ1-5, with 9 bases that match TRBD1. CDR1 and CDR2 (germline): SGHTA, FQGNSA. The CDR3 has 15 amino acids. The trim removed 3 bases at V and 5 bases at J, leaving 5 bases unmatched. CDR3 in DNA: TGTGCCAGCAGCTTCACCGGGACAGGGTATCAGCCCCAGCATTTT. Translating it yields CASSFTGTGYQPQHF.

This clone was observed a few times. The genes are TRBV28 and TRBJ1-2; D unclear. Trimming took off 10 bases at V and 2 bases at J, with 11 bases between the two ends. Germline CDR1 MDHEN, CDR2 SYDVKM. The CDR3 is 12 amino acids. CDR3 sequence (DNA): TGTGCCACCAACGCGGGGAACTATGGCTACACCTTC. Translating it yields CATNAGNYGYTF.

The CDR3 DNA reads as TGTGCCAGTAGTTCGGGGGCCGACACAGATACGCAGTATTTT. Amino acids: CASSSGADTDTQYF. This chain joins TRBV19 and TRBJ2-3, with D possibly called TRBD1 or TRBD2 (6 bases each). V shed 5 bases and J shed 2 bases, with 11 bases lying between them. The CDR3 totals 14 residues. Germline V CDR1 and CDR2: LNHDA, SQIVND (reference sequence).

The V and J genes are TRBV9 and TRBJ2-2, with 7 bases lining up with TRBD2. CDR3 length: 15 amino acids. Germline V gene data show CDR1 as SGDLS and CDR2 as YYNGEE. Losses at the gene ends were 0 bases for V and 1 base for J; bases not matched to a gene: 0. CDR3 sequence: CASSVAGGNTGELFF. CDR3 nucleotides: TGTGCCAGCAGCGTAGCGGGGGGGAACACCGGGGAGCTGTTTTTT.

This sequence joins TRBV7-9 and TRBJ1-4; 10 positions agree with TRBD1. CDR1 SEHNR and CDR2 FQNEAQ come from the germline V gene (reference sequence). This CDR3 region has 13 residues. J lost 7 bases, V lost 7 bases, and 3 bases had no gene match. In DNA form, the CDR3 reads TGTGCCAGCACACGGACAGGGGGTGAAAAACTGTTTTTT. It is translated as CASTRTGGEKLFF. The full variable domain, its missing parts supplied by reference TRBV7-9 and TRBJ1-4, is DTGVSQNPRHKITKRGQNVTFRCDPISEHNRLYWYRQTLGQGPEFLTYFQNEAQLEKSRLLSDRFSAERPKGSFSTLEIQRTEQGDSAMYLCASTRTGGEKLFFGSGTQLSVL.

The rearrangement joins TRBV5-6 to TRBJ2-7; tentatively, D is TRBD2 (6 bases). CDR3 length: 13 amino acids. The germline V gene has CDR1 SGHDT and CDR2 YYEEEE. V lost 2 bases and J lost 3, with 9 bases in between. Written as DNA, the CDR3 is TGTGCCAGCAGCTTCGGGACTGTCTACGAGCAGTACTTC. It translates to CASSFGTVYEQYF.

CDR3 sequence (DNA): TGTGCCAGCGCGGCGTCCGGGAGGTCTCTAGCCAAAAACATTCAGTACTTC. This gives the protein CASAASGRSLAKNIQYF. This sequence joins TRBV10-3 and TRBJ2-4; TRBD2 matches at 7 bases. The CDR3 is made up of 17 amino acids. CDR1 is ENHRY, CDR2 SYGVKD, per germline. V lost 10 bases, J lost 0 bases, and 15 bases stayed unmatched.

This chain joins TRBV27 and TRBJ2-7, with TRBD1 as a possible D gene (5 bases). CDR1 and CDR2 (germline): MNHEY, SMNVEV (reference sequence). CDR3 length: 13 amino acids. V dropped 6 bases and J dropped 5 bases, with 14 bases sitting between them. CDR3 residues: CASRNTGRNEQYF. The DNA of the CDR3 is TGTGCCAGCAGAAATACAGGACGGAACGAGCAGTACTTC.

The rearrangement joins TRBV6-1 to TRBJ1-1; D uncertain. CDR3 length: 14 amino acids. Germline V gene lookup returns CDR1 MNHNS and CDR2 SASEGT. Trimming pared 7 bases from V and 4 bases from J, leaving 16 bases between. This CDR3 reads CASIKEGPGTEAFF. The DNA of the CDR3 is TGTGCCAGCATTAAAGAGGGCCCGGGCACTGAAGCTTTCTTT.

The chain employs TRBV29-1 and TRBJ2-5; unclear D gene. The CDR3 runs 13 residues. CDR1 SQVTM and CDR2 ANQGSEA come from the germline V gene. Trimming shortened V by 7 bases and J by 1 base, and 13 bases separated the two germline ends. In DNA form, the CDR3 reads TGCAGCGCAGAACAGACCCTCCAAGAGACCCAGTACTTC. This codes for CSAEQTLQETQYF.

The chain recombines TRBV11-2 with TRBJ2-5, with D perhaps matching TRBD1 (6 bases). Germline-derived CDR1 and CDR2 are SGHAT and FQNNGV. This CDR3 is built from 13 residues. The V gene lost 5 bases and the J gene lost 5 bases, with 12 bases spanning the gap. Here the CDR3 reads CASSHRVRETQYF. In nucleotides, the CDR3 is TGTGCCAGCAGCCACAGGGTTAGGGAGACCCAGTACTTC.